This T cell receptor beta chain was recovered during a study of metastatic and nonmetastatic thyroid tumors. Background on the study: Across peripheral blood and tumor or nodule tissue samples taken from malignant and benign thyroid patients, the repertoires were compared with one another. Study-wide results and limits: Reports indicated that malignant thyroid tumors showed significantly higher TCR beta diversity than benign nodules did, in blood and tumor.

This clone was detected ten times or more. Its antigen is as yet unknown. The CDR3 contains 15 residues. V lost 2 bases and J 9 bases, leaving 17 bases between the germline ends. Germline-derived CDR1 and CDR2 are LGHNA and YSLEER. Thyroid surgery was preceded by no treatment in any patient. Using MiXCR, TCRdb reanalyzed the PCR reads. The table lists about 69,000 clones, over 12% of them singletons. The chain couples TRBV4-3 to TRBJ2-1; D is possibly TRBD1 (6 bases). Sequenced: blood. This receptor was obtained from a male donor with papillary thyroid cancer or a benign thyroid nodule (not recorded which). Some clones in this sample may be carry-over from other donors' samples. The CDR3: CASSQLGQPAREQFF. In nucleotides, the CDR3 is TGCGCCAGCAGCCAACTCGGACAGCCGGCGCGTGAGCAGTTCTTC.